The rows below give T cell receptor beta chains drawn from one sample of a study of Graves' ophthalmopathy and Graves' hyperthyroidism. TCRdb re-analysed the multiplex PCR reads in MiXCR, keeping a single row per CDR3 protein. The data contain over 150,000 distinct CDR3 sequences, approximately 40% of them singletons. The sequenced sample consisted of peripheral blood. The origin of the receptors is a woman in her thirties or forties with Graves' ophthalmopathy. Both conserved end residues are part of each CDR3. The order of the fields is CDR3 DNA, CDR3 protein, D gene, V gene, J gene, clone size. The D gene is left open where the match is weak. Rows give clone size only sometimes, using once, few, many, or a class for an expanded clone.

CDR3 DNA: TGTGCCAGTAGTACTCCCGGGACAGTCTACGAGCAGTACTTC
CDR3 protein: CASSTPGTVYEQYF
D gene: TRBD1
V gene: TRBV19
J gene: TRBJ2-7
clone size: many

CDR3 DNA: TGTGCCAGCAGTGCTCGGACTAGCGATTTCTACGAGCAGTACTTC
CDR3 protein: CASSARTSDFYEQYF
D gene: TRBD2
V gene: TRBV6-1
J gene: TRBJ2-7
clone size: -

CDR3 DNA: TGTGCCAGCAGTGCCGGGGCACCGGCACAAGAGACCCAGTACTTC
CDR3 protein: CASSAGAPAQETQYF
D gene: -
V gene: TRBV6-1
J gene: TRBJ2-5
clone size: -

CDR3 DNA: TGTGCCAGCAGGCCGCCCCGGGGGCTGAGGGACACTGAAGCTTTCTTT
CDR3 protein: CASRPPRGLRDTEAFF
D gene: -
V gene: TRBV12-3/TRBV12-4
J gene: TRBJ1-1
clone size: once

CDR3 DNA: TGTGCCAGCACCTCAGAGGGTAGCGGGAGGCCGTACGGGGAGCAGTACTTC
CDR3 protein: CASTSEGSGRPYGEQYF
D gene: TRBD2
V gene: TRBV28
J gene: TRBJ2-7
clone size: many

CDR3 DNA: TGTGCCAGCAGTTTGTGGGCATCTCAGCAGCCCCAGCATTTT
CDR3 protein: CASSLWASQQPQHF
D gene: -
V gene: TRBV12-3/TRBV12-4
J gene: TRBJ1-5
clone size: -

CDR3 DNA: TGTGCCAGCAGCTTCACAGGGTTAGGGGCTTTCTTT
CDR3 protein: CASSFTGLGAFF
D gene: -
V gene: TRBV7-8
J gene: TRBJ1-1
clone size: -

CDR3 DNA: TGTGCCTGGAGTGGGGGGGGATGGGCGACCCAGTACTTC
CDR3 protein: CAWSGGGWATQYF
D gene: TRBD2
V gene: TRBV30
J gene: TRBJ2-5
clone size: many

CDR3 DNA: TGCGCCAGCAGCTACGGAGGGGGGGGGCTCCAAGAGACCCAGTACTTC
CDR3 protein: CASSYGGGGLQETQYF
D gene: -
V gene: TRBV5-1
J gene: TRBJ2-5
clone size: many

CDR3 DNA: TGTGCCAGCAGGAAGGAAGAGGGTGGCACTGAAGCTTTCTTT
CDR3 protein: CASRKEEGGTEAFF
D gene: -
V gene: TRBV2
J gene: TRBJ1-1
clone size: -

CDR3 DNA: TGCGCCAGCAGCCAAGATCTAAGAACTAGCGGAATTTCGGAGACCCAGTACTTC
CDR3 protein: CASSQDLRTSGISETQYF
D gene: TRBD2
V gene: TRBV4-3
J gene: TRBJ2-5
clone size: -

CDR3 DNA: TGTGCCAGCAGTTTATTGGGAGTTGGGTCACCCCTCCACTTT
CDR3 protein: CASSLLGVGSPLHF
D gene: -
V gene: TRBV27
J gene: TRBJ1-6
clone size: many

CDR3 DNA: TGTGCCAGCAGAGATAGCGGGAGGGCCGCCGGGGAGCTGTTTTTT
CDR3 protein: CASRDSGRAAGELFF
D gene: TRBD2
V gene: TRBV12-3/TRBV12-4
J gene: TRBJ2-2
clone size: few

CDR3 DNA: TGTGCCAGCAGTTACCAGCGGGAGAGCTACGAGCAGTACTTC
CDR3 protein: CASSYQRESYEQYF
D gene: TRBD2
V gene: TRBV6-2/TRBV6-3
J gene: TRBJ2-7
clone size: many

CDR3 DNA: TGTGCCAGCAGTGAAGGGGGCGCGAACACTGAAGCTTTCTTT
CDR3 protein: CASSEGGANTEAFF
D gene: -
V gene: TRBV6-1
J gene: TRBJ1-1
clone size: once

CDR3 DNA: TGTGCCAGCAGTCTCCTGGACAGGGCTCAGCAGTACTTC
CDR3 protein: CASSLLDRAQQYF
D gene: TRBD1
V gene: TRBV28
J gene: TRBJ2-7
clone size: once

CDR3 DNA: TGCGCCAGCAGCCCGAACAACACAGGGGAGGGAGGCAATCAGCCCCAGCATTTT
CDR3 protein: CASSPNNTGEGGNQPQHF
D gene: TRBD1
V gene: TRBV4-1
J gene: TRBJ1-5
clone size: -

CDR3 DNA: TGCGCCAGCAGCCAAGAGGTGACCGCAAGCTATGGCTACACCTTC
CDR3 protein: CASSQEVTASYGYTF
D gene: -
V gene: TRBV4-1
J gene: TRBJ1-2
clone size: many

CDR3 DNA: TGCGCCAGCAGCCAAGATGAGAACAGGCCGGAAAAAGATGATGGCTACACCTTC
CDR3 protein: CASSQDENRPEKDDGYTF
D gene: -
V gene: TRBV4-3
J gene: TRBJ1-2
clone size: many

CDR3 DNA: TGTGCCAGCAGCTTAGGAGCCGGAATGAACACTGAAGCTTTCTTT
CDR3 protein: CASSLGAGMNTEAFF
D gene: -
V gene: TRBV19
J gene: TRBJ1-1
clone size: -

CDR3 DNA: TGCGCCAGCAGCTTGCCGGTGGGACAGGGTGGCTACGAGCAGTACTTC
CDR3 protein: CASSLPVGQGGYEQYF
D gene: TRBD1
V gene: TRBV5-1
J gene: TRBJ2-7
clone size: many

CDR3 DNA: TGTGCCAGCAGCGCCCTAGGACAGGGGAACTCTGAAGCTTTCTTT
CDR3 protein: CASSALGQGNSEAFF
D gene: TRBD1
V gene: TRBV9
J gene: TRBJ1-1
clone size: many

CDR3 DNA: TGTGCCAGCAGTCAGGGAGGGGTTGGCTATGGCTACACCTTC
CDR3 protein: CASSQGGVGYGYTF
D gene: -
V gene: TRBV12-3/TRBV12-4
J gene: TRBJ1-2
clone size: many

CDR3 DNA: TGTGCCAGCAGCTTGCTCGACAGGAAGATCTACAATCAGCCCCAGCATTTT
CDR3 protein: CASSLLDRKIYNQPQHF
D gene: -
V gene: TRBV6-2/TRBV6-3
J gene: TRBJ1-5
clone size: -

CDR3 DNA: TGTGCCAGCAGCCTACAGGGGGCCGGCACTGAAGCTTTCTTT
CDR3 protein: CASSLQGAGTEAFF
D gene: TRBD1
V gene: TRBV12-3/TRBV12-4
J gene: TRBJ1-1
clone size: many

CDR3 DNA: TGTGCCAGCAGCCCTGACCGGGACAGGAACTACGAGCAGTACTTC
CDR3 protein: CASSPDRDRNYEQYF
D gene: TRBD1
V gene: TRBV12-3/TRBV12-4
J gene: TRBJ2-7
clone size: few

CDR3 DNA: TGTGCCAGCAGTTTGGACAGGGAGTCCTACGAGCAGTACTTC
CDR3 protein: CASSLDRESYEQYF
D gene: TRBD1
V gene: TRBV12-3/TRBV12-4
J gene: TRBJ2-7
clone size: few

CDR3 DNA: TGTGCCAGCAGTTTGTATAACAGGAGGACTGAAGCTTTCTTT
CDR3 protein: CASSLYNRRTEAFF
D gene: -
V gene: TRBV28
J gene: TRBJ1-1
clone size: -

CDR3 DNA: TGTGCCAGCATTATCGACATGATGAACACTGAAGCTTTCTTT
CDR3 protein: CASIIDMMNTEAFF
D gene: -
V gene: TRBV6-2/TRBV6-3
J gene: TRBJ1-1
clone size: few

CDR3 DNA: TGTGCCAGCAGCCCCGGGACAGGAGTAGGGGGGCATAGCAATCAGCCCCAGCATTTT
CDR3 protein: CASSPGTGVGGHSNQPQHF
D gene: TRBD1
V gene: TRBV11-2
J gene: TRBJ1-5
clone size: few

CDR3 DNA: TGCGCCAGCAGCTTGCCCGGACTAGCGGGAGCTCAAGAGACCCAGTACTTC
CDR3 protein: CASSLPGLAGAQETQYF
D gene: TRBD2
V gene: TRBV5-1
J gene: TRBJ2-5
clone size: many

CDR3 DNA: TGTGCCAGCAGTTACTCGACTAGCGGGAGCGACGAGCAGTACTTC
CDR3 protein: CASSYSTSGSDEQYF
D gene: TRBD2
V gene: TRBV6-2/TRBV6-3
J gene: TRBJ2-7
clone size: few

CDR3 DNA: TGTGCCAGCAGCTTTAATAGGAACACTGAAGCTTTCTTT
CDR3 protein: CASSFNRNTEAFF
D gene: -
V gene: TRBV7-2
J gene: TRBJ1-1
clone size: many

CDR3 DNA: TGTGCCAGCAGACCCCTAGCGGCCGCGGAGACCCAGTACTTC
CDR3 protein: CASRPLAAAETQYF
D gene: TRBD2
V gene: TRBV6-1
J gene: TRBJ2-5
clone size: -

CDR3 DNA: TGTGCCTGGAGTGCCCAGGCGGGCATGCAGTACTTC
CDR3 protein: CAWSAQAGMQYF
D gene: -
V gene: TRBV30
J gene: TRBJ2-7
clone size: -

CDR3 DNA: TGTGCCAGCAGTTCTAGCGGGAGTTCGAACGAGCAGTACTTC
CDR3 protein: CASSSSGSSNEQYF
D gene: TRBD2
V gene: TRBV12-3/TRBV12-4
J gene: TRBJ2-7
clone size: -

CDR3 DNA: TGTGCCAGCAGTAATGGACAGGGAAACACCATATATTTT
CDR3 protein: CASSNGQGNTIYF
D gene: -
V gene: TRBV27
J gene: TRBJ1-3
clone size: many

CDR3 DNA: TGTGCCAGCAGGGAAGGGGGAAACACCATATATTTT
CDR3 protein: CASREGGNTIYF
D gene: -
V gene: TRBV12-3/TRBV12-4
J gene: TRBJ1-3
clone size: -

CDR3 DNA: TGCGCCAGCAGCTTTCTAGGGCTGGACAATCAGCCCCAGCATTTT
CDR3 protein: CASSFLGLDNQPQHF
D gene: -
V gene: TRBV5-1
J gene: TRBJ1-5
clone size: many

CDR3 DNA: TGTGCCAGCAGTTCGGCCCGAAGCGGGAGGGAGATCCACGAGCAGTACTTC
CDR3 protein: CASSSARSGREIHEQYF
D gene: TRBD2
V gene: TRBV6-5
J gene: TRBJ2-7
clone size: many

CDR3 DNA: TGTGCCAGCAGTTTATCGATCAACGGGGCCCAGTACTTC
CDR3 protein: CASSLSINGAQYF
D gene: -
V gene: TRBV27
J gene: TRBJ2-5
clone size: many

CDR3 DNA: TGTGCCAGCAGTACAGGACAGACTCTATACAATCAGCCCCAGCATTTT
CDR3 protein: CASSTGQTLYNQPQHF
D gene: -
V gene: TRBV6-2/TRBV6-3
J gene: TRBJ1-5
clone size: -

CDR3 DNA: TGTGCCACCAGCCAGAGACTGAACACTGAAGCTTTCTTT
CDR3 protein: CATSQRLNTEAFF
D gene: -
V gene: TRBV15
J gene: TRBJ1-1
clone size: -

CDR3 DNA: TGTGCCAGCAGACCCAGCCGGGACACCCATCAGCCCCAGCATTTT
CDR3 protein: CASRPSRDTHQPQHF
D gene: -
V gene: TRBV6-1
J gene: TRBJ1-5
clone size: -

CDR3 DNA: TGTGCCACCAGCACGGGGACAGGGGGCGAAGGAAGCTCTGGAAACACCATATATTTT
CDR3 protein: CATSTGTGGEGSSGNTIYF
D gene: TRBD1
V gene: TRBV24-1
J gene: TRBJ1-3
clone size: many

CDR3 DNA: TGTGCTAGTGGTTCGGGTGAGGGAAGCAATCAGCCCCAGCATTTT
CDR3 protein: CASGSGEGSNQPQHF
D gene: -
V gene: TRBV12-5
J gene: TRBJ1-5
clone size: -

CDR3 DNA: TGTGCCAGCTCGGCTACTAGGATTGACGAGCAGTACTTC
CDR3 protein: CASSATRIDEQYF
D gene: -
V gene: TRBV18
J gene: TRBJ2-7
clone size: many

CDR3 DNA: TGTGCCAGCAGCCCCCCCGGGACAGTAAACATTCAGTACTTC
CDR3 protein: CASSPPGTVNIQYF
D gene: TRBD1
V gene: TRBV9
J gene: TRBJ2-4
clone size: many

CDR3 DNA: TGTGCCATCAGTGAGTCGATTCTTGGGTCCAATCAGCCCCAGCATTTT
CDR3 protein: CAISESILGSNQPQHF
D gene: -
V gene: TRBV10-3
J gene: TRBJ1-5
clone size: many

CDR3 DNA: TGCAGTGCTATCCTGGGGCCAGAGACCCAGTACTTC
CDR3 protein: CSAILGPETQYF
D gene: -
V gene: TRBV20-1
J gene: TRBJ2-5
clone size: many

CDR3 DNA: TGTGCCAGCAGTTTCCACGGCTACGAGCAGTACTTC
CDR3 protein: CASSFHGYEQYF
D gene: -
V gene: TRBV27
J gene: TRBJ2-7
clone size: many

CDR3 DNA: TGTGCCAGCTCGGGAACCACCGGGGAGCTGTTTTTT
CDR3 protein: CASSGTTGELFF
D gene: -
V gene: TRBV7-2
J gene: TRBJ2-2
clone size: many

CDR3 DNA: TGTGCCAGCACCGGCAGGGGCGGCGACACTGAAGCTTTCTTT
CDR3 protein: CASTGRGGDTEAFF
D gene: -
V gene: TRBV2
J gene: TRBJ1-1
clone size: -

CDR3 DNA: TGCAGTGAGACGGGGACAGAACAAGAGACCCAGTACTTC
CDR3 protein: CSETGTEQETQYF
D gene: TRBD1
V gene: TRBV20-1
J gene: TRBJ2-5
clone size: -

CDR3 DNA: TGTGCCAGTAGTATATGGGGGCAGGACAACTATGGCTACACCTTC
CDR3 protein: CASSIWGQDNYGYTF
D gene: -
V gene: TRBV19
J gene: TRBJ1-2
clone size: -

CDR3 DNA: TGTGCCAGCAGTTCCGCTAGAGTCGCCTACGAGCAGTACTTC
CDR3 protein: CASSSARVAYEQYF
D gene: -
V gene: TRBV6-5
J gene: TRBJ2-7
clone size: -

CDR3 DNA: TGTGCCAGCAGCTTTAGCGGGAGGCTATACGAGCAGTACTTC
CDR3 protein: CASSFSGRLYEQYF
D gene: TRBD2
V gene: TRBV7-2
J gene: TRBJ2-7
clone size: -

CDR3 DNA: TGTGCCAGCAGCTCGATAGGAGTAAGGAGGGACGAGCAGTACTTC
CDR3 protein: CASSSIGVRRDEQYF
D gene: -
V gene: TRBV7-8
J gene: TRBJ2-7
clone size: -

CDR3 DNA: TGTGCCAGCAGCCCCCGGGAGGCAGAGACCCAGTACTTC
CDR3 protein: CASSPREAETQYF
D gene: TRBD2
V gene: TRBV3-1
J gene: TRBJ2-5
clone size: few